The 24 T cell receptor beta chains below come from one sample, sequenced in a study of coeliac disease. Only in-frame clones appear in the TCRdb table, and some are missing; sequencing was by immunoSEQ multiplex PCR. Of several thousand clones in the sample, about two thirds were seen once. Input material: lamina propria lymphocytes from the gut. The origin of the receptors is a man aged 25-40 years with celiac disease.

The table lists this clone with a count of one. The J gene is TRBJ1-2, the V gene TRBV6-1; weak D call: TRBD1 (5 bases). The CDR3 is 13 amino acids. Trimming removed 5 bases from V and 1 base from J, with 8 bases in between. Germline V gene sequence: CDR1 MNHNS, CDR2 SASEGT. CDR3 in amino acids: CASSIDSNYGYTF. CDR3 nucleotides: TGTGCCAGCAGTATAGACAGTAACTATGGCTACACCTTC.

This sequence joins TRBV27 and TRBJ2-3; 13 bases line up with TRBD2. The germline gives CDR1 MNHEY, CDR2 SMNVEV (reference sequence). V lost 4 bases, J lost 0 bases, and 7 bases stayed unmatched. The CDR3 is 18 residues long. Here the CDR3 reads CASSSGTSGVSSTDTQYF. The CDR3 DNA reads TGTGCCAGCAGTTCCGGGACTAGCGGGGTTTCAAGCACAGATACGCAGTATTTT.

V and J are TRBV27 and TRBJ1-2; weak D call: TRBD1 (5 bases). In germline, CDR1 is MNHEY, CDR2 SMNVEV (reference sequence). V gave up 2 bases and J gave up 2 bases, with 12 bases separating them. This CDR3 comprises 15 residues. The CDR3 sequence is CASSLGAGLNYGYTF. The CDR3 DNA reads TGTGCCAGCAGTTTAGGGGCAGGTCTGAACTATGGCTACACCTTC.

V and J are TRBV7-9 and TRBJ2-1; D possibly corresponds to TRBD1 (6 bases). Per the germline V gene, CDR1 is SEHNR and CDR2 is FQNEAQ (reference sequence). V lost 2 bases and J lost 7, with 12 bases in between. This CDR3 contains 14 residues. The CDR3 spells CASSLKDRWNEQFF. In nucleotides, the CDR3 is TGTGCCAGCAGCTTAAAAGACAGGTGGAATGAGCAGTTCTTC.

V gene TRBV6-1 combines with J gene TRBJ2-7; the match to TRBD2 covers 7 bases. CDR1 MNHNS and CDR2 SASEGT come from the germline V gene. The CDR3 covers 16 residues. The V segment lost 0 bases and the J segment 3 bases; nucleotides outside the gene matches: 8. The CDR3 nucleotides read TGTGCCAGCAGTGAAGCGGCGGCGGGAGTTCTCTACGAGCAGTACTTC. Amino acid sequence: CASSEAAAGVLYEQYF.

CDR3 residues: CASSLGTGSYEQYF. As DNA, the CDR3 is TGTGCCAGTAGTCTAGGGACAGGGTCATACGAGCAGTACTTC. The chain is built from TRBV19 and TRBJ2-7, with TRBD1 matching over 9 bases. The CDR3 consists of 14 residues. The ends lost 5 bases at V and 4 bases at J; junction bases unmatched: 6. Germline CDR1 reads LNHDA; CDR2 reads SQIVND (reference sequence).

The V gene is TRBV27, the J gene TRBJ2-2, with D perhaps TRBD2 (5 bases). V lost 3 bases, J lost 1 base, and 9 bases lay in between. Germline V gives CDR1 MNHEY, CDR2 SMNVEV (reference sequence). The CDR3 has 15 amino acids. For the CDR3, the DNA is TGTGCCAGCAGTTTGATGAGGGTGAACACCGGGGAGCTGTTTTTT. Translation gives CASSLMRVNTGELFF.

Only a few counts were recorded for this clone. The rearrangement joins TRBV11-2 to TRBJ2-1; the D gene is possibly TRBD2 (6 bases). This CDR3 comprises 17 residues. V lost 6 bases to trimming and J lost 4 bases, with 22 bases between them. Per the germline V gene, CDR1 is SGHAT and CDR2 is FQNNGV. In DNA, the CDR3 is TGTGCCAGCAGTTCAACCACGGGACTGGAAGAGTACAATGAGCAGTTCTTC. Its protein product is CASSSTTGLEEYNEQFF.

The chain has TRBV1 and TRBJ2-6; the table's D call, TRBD1, was not checked against the DNA. TRBV1 is given as a pseudogene. The CDR3 is made up of 18 amino acids. The CDR3 region has the DNA TGCACCAGCAGGCATACACGTTTGTGCACAAGTCGGGCCAACGTCCTGACTTTC. Protein sequence: CTSRHTRLCTSRANVLTF.

V gene TRBV2 combines with J gene TRBJ1-4, with 9 bases lining up with TRBD1. The germline V gene encodes CDR1 SNHLY and CDR2 FYNNEI. The CDR3 contains 14 residues. J lost 7 bases, V lost 6 bases, and 6 bases had no gene match. The CDR3 region is CASRTTGGSEKLFF. The CDR3, as DNA: TGTGCCAGCAGGACGACAGGGGGTAGTGAAAAACTGTTTTTT.

This clone was seen only once. J is TRBJ2-5 and V is TRBV18; TRBD1 aligns across 8 bases. Germline trimming cut 2 bases from V and 5 bases from J; bases unmatched to any gene: 4. Germline-derived CDR1 and CDR2 are KGHSH and LQKENI. The CDR3 length is 14 residues. DNA of the CDR3: TGTGCCAGCTCACCAAGGAGACAGGGGGAGACCCAGTACTTC. Protein sequence: CASSPRRQGETQYF. Full variable domain (outside the CDR3, taken from reference TRBV18 and TRBJ2-5): NAGVMQNPRHLVRRRGQEARLRCSPMKGHSHVYWYRQLPEEGLKFMVYLQKENIIDESGMPKERFSAEFPKEGPSILRIQQVVRGDSAAYFCASSPRRQGETQYFGPGTRLLVL.

The chain employs TRBV29-1 and TRBJ2-7; 7 positions match TRBD2. The CDR3 consists of 14 residues. V shed 4 bases and J 3 bases; nucleotides not matched to a gene: 9. Germline assignment: CDR1 SQVTM and CDR2 ANQGSEA. As DNA, the CDR3 is TGCAGCGTTGGCCACGGTGGGGGGGGCTACGAGCAGTACTTC. Encoded protein: CSVGHGGGGYEQYF.

The J gene is TRBJ2-7, the V gene TRBV7-9, with D possibly matching TRBD1 (6 bases). This CDR3 comprises 15 residues. Germline V lookup: CDR1 SEHNR, CDR2 FQNEAQ (reference sequence). Trimming left V 0 bases short and J 0 bases short, with 9 bases between. CDR3 region: CASSLASGASYEQYF. For the CDR3, the DNA is TGTGCCAGCAGCTTAGCTTCAGGGGCCTCCTACGAGCAGTACTTC.

This clone has only a few counts. The V call is TRBV10-3, the J call TRBJ2-5, with TRBD2 matching 7 bases. V lost 10 bases, J lost 4 bases, and 6 bases stayed unmatched. The CDR3 is 12 amino acids. In germline, CDR1 is ENHRY, CDR2 SYGVKD. CDR3 sequence (DNA): TGTGCCACCCAGCGGGACCGAGAGACCCAGTACTTC. As protein: CATQRDRETQYF.

The CDR3 is CASSGGTGDNYGYTF. The CDR3 DNA reads as TGTGCCAGCAGCGGAGGGACAGGAGATAACTATGGCTACACCTTC. The V call is TRBV7-9, the J call TRBJ1-2; 8 bases line up with TRBD1. Trimming at V came to 5 bases and at J to 1 base, leaving 6 bases not matched to a gene. The CDR3 runs to 15 residues. Germline values: CDR1 SEHNR, CDR2 FQNEAQ (reference sequence).

The chain carries TRBV6-1 and TRBJ2-1; possible D gene TRBD1, 6 bases. V lost 5 bases, J lost 15 bases, and 17 bases lay in between. CDR1 MNHNS and CDR2 SASEGT come from the germline V gene. The length of the CDR3 is 12 residues. Here the CDR3 reads CASSTRQAPGFF. CDR3 sequence (DNA): TGTGCCAGCAGTACACGACAGGCTCCGGGGTTCTTC.

The chain is built from TRBV4-1 and TRBJ2-1, with 10 bases aligning to TRBD2. The CDR3 has 17 amino acids. The germline CDR1 and CDR2 sequences are MGHRA and YSYEKL. The trim removed 0 bases at V and 5 bases at J, leaving 7 bases unmatched. This chain's CDR3 is CASSQDWASGGNNEQFF. The CDR3 DNA reads TGCGCCAGCAGCCAAGATTGGGCTAGCGGGGGTAACAATGAGCAGTTCTTC.

This CDR3 reads CASSVGTITGELFF. The CDR3 bases are TGTGCCAGCAGCGTAGGGACAATCACCGGGGAGCTGTTTTTT. The J gene is TRBJ2-2, the V gene TRBV9; TRBD1 might be the D (5 bases). CDR3 length: 14 amino acids. Germline V gene data show CDR1 as SGDLS and CDR2 as YYNGEE. V was shortened by 0 bases and J by 4 bases, with 7 bases between the two germline ends. Complete variable domain (other parts from reference TRBV9 and TRBJ2-2): DSGVTQTPKHLITATGQRVTLRCSPRSGDLSVYWYQQSLDQGLQFLIQYYNGEERAKGNILERFSAQQFPDLHSELNLSSLELGDSALYFCASSVGTITGELFFGEGSRLTVL.

The chain joins TRBV5-1 to TRBJ1-3; 11 bases match TRBD1. After removal of 9 bases from V and 0 bases from J, the junction contained 20 bases not matched to a gene. This CDR3 spans 20 amino acids. In germline, CDR1 is SGHRS, CDR2 YFSETQ. CDR3 in amino acids: CATPPPPGQGDSYSGNTIYF. Written as DNA, the CDR3 is TGCGCCACCCCCCCTCCTCCGGGACAGGGGGACTCCTACTCTGGAAACACCATATATTTT.

A note on this clone: Other nucleotide sequences from this sample produce the same CDR3. V gene TRBV27 combines with J gene TRBJ1-1; D possibly corresponds to TRBD1 (6 bases). CDR1 MNHEY and CDR2 SMNVEV come from the germline V gene (reference sequence). The CDR3 has 15 amino acids. V was pared by 6 bases and J by 1 base, with 15 bases between. For the CDR3, the DNA is TGTGCCAGCAGCCTATCTGGGGGCCAGAACACTGAAGCTTTCTTT. Translating it yields CASSLSGGQNTEAFF.

The chain has TRBV6-1 and TRBJ2-2; D is ambiguous. CDR3 size: 14 residues. Germline lookup yields CDR1 MNHNS and CDR2 SASEGT. The V end was cut by 7 bases, the J end by 0 bases, with 9 bases between. CDR3 nucleotide sequence: TGTGCCAGCATGAGGCCAGCGAACACCGGGGAGCTGTTTTTT. Encoded protein: CASMRPANTGELFF.

This chain connects TRBV5-1 to TRBJ2-7; 9 bases line up with TRBD1. Trimming at V came to 4 bases and at J to 2 bases, leaving 7 bases not matched to a gene. CDR1 and CDR2 from the germline V gene are SGHRS and YFSETQ. The CDR3 consists of 15 residues. The CDR3 spells CASSTGQGGAYEQYF. The CDR3 DNA reads as TGCGCCAGCAGCACGGGACAGGGTGGGGCCTACGAGCAGTACTTC.

This clone appeared a single time. The chain joins TRBV9 to TRBJ1-6, with 8 positions matching TRBD1. Germline assignment: CDR1 SGDLS and CDR2 YYNGEE. J was trimmed by 8 bases and V by 2 bases; bases with no gene match: 9. There are 16 residues in the CDR3. The CDR3 DNA reads as TGTGCCAGCAGCGTCAGGGGGCAAGTGGGCTATTCACCCCTCCACTTT. Encoded protein: CASSVRGQVGYSPLHF.

The chain is built from TRBV5-6 and TRBJ2-5; TRBD2 matches 7 bases. The trim removed 4 bases at V and 4 bases at J, leaving 13 bases unmatched. The CDR3 has 16 amino acids. Germline CDR1 and CDR2: SGHDT and YYEEEE. The chain's CDR3 is CASSQMTAGDSETQYF. DNA for the CDR3: TGTGCCAGCAGCCAAATGACGGCGGGAGACTCAGAGACCCAGTACTTC. The variable domain in full, completed from reference TRBV5-6 and TRBJ2-5, reads DAGVTQSPTHLIKTRGQQVTLRCSPKSGHDTVSWYQQALGQGPQFIFQYYEEEERQRGNFPDRFSGHQFPNYSSELNVNALLLGDSALYLCASSQMTAGDSETQYFGPGTRLLVL.